Many counts were recorded for the clone carrying this T cell receptor (beta chain). Its antigen is still unknown. The read ends 3 residues early relative to the CDR3; the germline J gene fills the gap. The data derive from a study of T cell clonality in common variable immunodeficiency. The CDR3 consists of 14 residues. V lost 4 bases, J lost 2 bases, and 4 bases stayed unmatched. In germline, CDR1 is SGHNT, CDR2 YYREEE (reference sequence). The assay was immunoSEQ multiplex PCR, and TCRdb's table has in-frame clones only and misses some. Reported are about 52,000 clones, none seen only once; the ten largest carry about 2%. Points from the study as a whole: CVID patient heterogeneity limited repertoire-clinical complication correlations. In common variable immunodeficiency, TCR beta chains reportedly carried fewer deletions and N-nucleotide insertions. CVID subjects shared fewer TCRbeta clones than healthy controls did. T cell subpopulation sequencing would be needed to explain CVID clonality.

This TCR derives from a person aged 18-69 years in good health. V and J are TRBV5-4 and TRBJ1-2, with TRBD1 matching over 8 bases. Sequencing input: peripheral blood mononuclear cells. The CDR3 reads CASSDDRGNYGYTF. The CDR3 bases that were read are TGTGCCAGCAGCGACGACAGGGGCAACTATGGC. Complete variable domain (other parts from reference TRBV5-4 and TRBJ1-2): ETGVTQSPTHLIKTRGQQVTLRCSSQSGHNTVSWYQQALGQGPQFIFQYYREEENGRGNFPPRFSGLQFPNYSSELNVNALELDDSALYLCASSDDRGNYGYTFGSGTRLTVV.